A single T cell receptor (beta chain) is shown here with its context. A read error may account for a junction end that differs from germline. This table comes from immunoSEQ multiplex PCR, and its TCRdb copy is limited to in-frame clones, with some not included. The table records 6,500 to 8,500 clones, around 70% of them present only once. Sample time point: neoterminal ileum biopsy at postoperative endoscopy, about 6 months after surgery. This entry belongs to a study of T cell repertoires in ileal Crohn's disease. Across the study: Median disease duration was about 7.9 years; less than 45% smoked at surgery.

The CDR3 contains 16 residues. Germline loops: CDR1 SGHRS, CDR2 YFSETQ. This TCR came from an adult with Crohn's disease. The source material was ileal tissue. V and J are TRBV5-1 and TRBJ1-6; 10 bases are shared with TRBD1. Here the CDR3 DNA reads TGCGCCAGCAGAACCGGGACAGGGGTCTCCAATTCACCCCCCCACTTT. Its translation is CASRTGTGVSNSPPHF. Full variable domain (missing parts from reference TRBV5-1 and TRBJ1-6): KAGVTQTPRYLIKTRGQQVTLSCSPISGHRSVSWYQQTPGQGLQFLFEYFSETQRNKGNFPGRFSGRQFSNSRSEMNVSTLELGDSALYLCASRTGTGVSNSPPHFGNGTRLTVT.